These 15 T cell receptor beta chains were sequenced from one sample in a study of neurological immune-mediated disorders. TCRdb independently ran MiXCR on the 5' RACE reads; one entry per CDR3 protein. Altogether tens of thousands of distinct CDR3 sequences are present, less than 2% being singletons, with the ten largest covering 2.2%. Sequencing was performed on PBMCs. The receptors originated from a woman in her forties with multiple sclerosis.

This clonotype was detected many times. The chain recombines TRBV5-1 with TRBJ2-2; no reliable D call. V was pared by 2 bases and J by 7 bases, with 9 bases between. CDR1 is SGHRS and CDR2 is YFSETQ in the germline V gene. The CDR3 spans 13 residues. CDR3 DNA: TGCGCCAGCAGCTTCGACTCCCGCGGGGAGCTGTTTTTT. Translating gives CASSFDSRGELFF.

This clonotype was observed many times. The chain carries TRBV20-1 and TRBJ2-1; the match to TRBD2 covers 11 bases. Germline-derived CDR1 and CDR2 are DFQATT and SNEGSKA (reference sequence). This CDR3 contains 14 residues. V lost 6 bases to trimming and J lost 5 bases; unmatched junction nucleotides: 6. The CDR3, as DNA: TGCAGTGCCTTTAGCGGGGGGGCTGACAATGAGCAGTTCTTC. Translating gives CSAFSGGADNEQFF.

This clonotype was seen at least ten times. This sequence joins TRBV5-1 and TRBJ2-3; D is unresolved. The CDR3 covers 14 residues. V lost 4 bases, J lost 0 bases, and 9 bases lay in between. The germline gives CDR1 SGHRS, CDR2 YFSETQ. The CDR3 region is CASSPAPSTDTQYF. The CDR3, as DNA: TGCGCCAGCAGCCCGGCGCCTAGCACAGATACGCAGTATTTT.

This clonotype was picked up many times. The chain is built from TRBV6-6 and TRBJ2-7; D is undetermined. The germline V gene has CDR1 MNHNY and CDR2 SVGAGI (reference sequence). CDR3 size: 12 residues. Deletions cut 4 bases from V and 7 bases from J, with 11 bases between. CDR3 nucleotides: TGTGCCAGCAGTTCGGCCCTGGGGGAGCAGTACTTC. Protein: CASSSALGEQYF.

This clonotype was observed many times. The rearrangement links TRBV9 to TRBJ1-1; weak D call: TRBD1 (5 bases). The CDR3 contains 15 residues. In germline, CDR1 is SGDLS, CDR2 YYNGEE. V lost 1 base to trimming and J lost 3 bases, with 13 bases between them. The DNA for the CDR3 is TGTGCCAGCAGCGTATCCCCCCAGGGTGACACTGAAGCTTTCTTT. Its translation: CASSVSPQGDTEAFF.

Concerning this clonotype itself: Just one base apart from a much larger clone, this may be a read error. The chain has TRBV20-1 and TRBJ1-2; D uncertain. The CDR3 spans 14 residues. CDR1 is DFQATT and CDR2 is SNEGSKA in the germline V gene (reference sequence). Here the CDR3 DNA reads TGCAATGCTAGAAGTAGGCCGAGGTTCTATGGCTACACCTTC. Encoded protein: CNARSRPRFYGYTF.

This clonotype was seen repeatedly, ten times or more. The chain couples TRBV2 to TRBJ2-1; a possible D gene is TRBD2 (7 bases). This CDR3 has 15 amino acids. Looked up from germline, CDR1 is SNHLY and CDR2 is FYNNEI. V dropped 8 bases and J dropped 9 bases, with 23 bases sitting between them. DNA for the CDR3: TGTGCCAGCGATGGGCAGGCCGGGGGGCAGGGTGAGCAGTTCTTC. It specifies CASDGQAGGQGEQFF.

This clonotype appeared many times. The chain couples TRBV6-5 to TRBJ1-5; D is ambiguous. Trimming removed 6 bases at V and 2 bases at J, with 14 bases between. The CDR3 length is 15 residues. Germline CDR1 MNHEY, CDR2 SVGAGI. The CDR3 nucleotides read TGTGCCAGCAGACCAGCAGGTTTAGGCAATCAGCCCCAGCATTTT. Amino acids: CASRPAGLGNQPQHF.

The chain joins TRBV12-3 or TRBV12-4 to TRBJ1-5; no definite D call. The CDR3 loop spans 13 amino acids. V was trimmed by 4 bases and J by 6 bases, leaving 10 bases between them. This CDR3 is CASSSADTQPQHF. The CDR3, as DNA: TGTGCCAGCAGTTCGGCAGACACTCAGCCCCAGCATTTT.

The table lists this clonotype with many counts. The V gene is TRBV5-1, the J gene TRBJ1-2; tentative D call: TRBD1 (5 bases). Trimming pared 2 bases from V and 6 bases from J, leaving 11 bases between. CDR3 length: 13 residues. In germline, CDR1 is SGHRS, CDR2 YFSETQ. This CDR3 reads CASSFFGTDGYTF. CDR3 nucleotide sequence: TGCGCCAGCAGCTTTTTCGGGACGGATGGCTACACCTTC.

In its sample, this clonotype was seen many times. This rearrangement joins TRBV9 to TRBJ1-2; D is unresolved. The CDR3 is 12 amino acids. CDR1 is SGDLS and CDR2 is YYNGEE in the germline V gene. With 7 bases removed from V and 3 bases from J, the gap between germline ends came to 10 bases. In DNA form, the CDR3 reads TGTGCCAGCCAAAATTATCACTATGGCTACACCTTC. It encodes CASQNYHYGYTF.

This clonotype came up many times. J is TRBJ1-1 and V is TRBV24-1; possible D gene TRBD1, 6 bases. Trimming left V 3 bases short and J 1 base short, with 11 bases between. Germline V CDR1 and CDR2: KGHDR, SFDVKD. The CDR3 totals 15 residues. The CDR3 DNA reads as TGTGCCACCAGTGATCACAGGGAGGGGAACACTGAAGCTTTCTTT. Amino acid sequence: CATSDHREGNTEAFF.

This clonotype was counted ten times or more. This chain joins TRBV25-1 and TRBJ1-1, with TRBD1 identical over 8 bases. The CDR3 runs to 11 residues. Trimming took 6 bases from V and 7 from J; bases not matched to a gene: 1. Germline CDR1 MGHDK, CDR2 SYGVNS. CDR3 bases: TGTGCCAGCAGCGGACAGGGTGAAGCTTTCTTT. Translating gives CASSGQGEAFF.

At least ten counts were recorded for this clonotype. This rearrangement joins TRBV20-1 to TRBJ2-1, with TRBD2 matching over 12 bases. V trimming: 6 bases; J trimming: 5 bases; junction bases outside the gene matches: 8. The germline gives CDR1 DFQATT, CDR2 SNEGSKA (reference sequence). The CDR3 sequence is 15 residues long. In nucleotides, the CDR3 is TGCAGTGCAAATCGACTAGCGGGGGTTAACAATGAGCAGTTCTTC. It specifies CSANRLAGVNNEQFF.

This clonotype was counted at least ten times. CDR3 DNA sequence: TGCGCCAGCAGCCTCCGGGACTCTATATTCACAGATACGCAGTATTTT. Its translation is CASSLRDSIFTDTQYF. V and J are TRBV5-1 and TRBJ2-3, with TRBD2 as a possible D gene (6 bases). CDR3 size: 16 residues. Germline V gene sequence: CDR1 SGHRS, CDR2 YFSETQ. V lost 4 bases and J lost 2, with 17 bases in between.